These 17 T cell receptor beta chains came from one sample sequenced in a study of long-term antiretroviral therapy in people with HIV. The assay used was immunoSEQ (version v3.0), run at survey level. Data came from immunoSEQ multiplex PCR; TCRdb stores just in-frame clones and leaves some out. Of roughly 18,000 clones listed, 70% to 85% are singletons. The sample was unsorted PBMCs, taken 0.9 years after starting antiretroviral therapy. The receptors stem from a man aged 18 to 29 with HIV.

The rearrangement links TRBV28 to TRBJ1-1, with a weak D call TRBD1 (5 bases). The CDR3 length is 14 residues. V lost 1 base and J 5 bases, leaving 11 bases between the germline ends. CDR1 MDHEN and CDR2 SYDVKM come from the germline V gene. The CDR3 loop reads CASSLSGRETEAFF. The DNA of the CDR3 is TGTGCCAGCAGTTTATCAGGGCGAGAGACTGAAGCTTTCTTT.

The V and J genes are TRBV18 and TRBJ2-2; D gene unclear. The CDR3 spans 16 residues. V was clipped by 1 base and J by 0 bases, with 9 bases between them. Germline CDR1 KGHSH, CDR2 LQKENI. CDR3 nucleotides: TGTGCCAGCTCACCACAAATCCCCGCGAACACCGGGGAGCTGTTTTTT. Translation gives CASSPQIPANTGELFF.

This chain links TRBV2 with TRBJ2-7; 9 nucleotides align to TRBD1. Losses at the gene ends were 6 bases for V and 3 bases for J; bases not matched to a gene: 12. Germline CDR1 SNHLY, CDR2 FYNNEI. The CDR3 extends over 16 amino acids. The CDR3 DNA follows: TGTGCCAGCAGGTCCGGGACAGGGACCTTATTCTACGAGCAGTACTTC. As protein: CASRSGTGTLFYEQYF.

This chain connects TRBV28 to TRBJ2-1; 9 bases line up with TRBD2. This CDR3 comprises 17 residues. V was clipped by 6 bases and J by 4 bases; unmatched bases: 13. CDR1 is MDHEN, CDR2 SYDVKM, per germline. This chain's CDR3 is CASSPSLLAGDYNEQFF. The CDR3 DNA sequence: TGTGCCAGCAGCCCTTCTCTGTTAGCGGGGGATTACAATGAGCAGTTCTTC.

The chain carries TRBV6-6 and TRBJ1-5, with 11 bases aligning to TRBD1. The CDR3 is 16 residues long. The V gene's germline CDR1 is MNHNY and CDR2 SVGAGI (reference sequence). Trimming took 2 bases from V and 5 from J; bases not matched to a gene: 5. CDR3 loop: CASSYMGQGEHQPQHF. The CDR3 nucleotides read TGTGCCAGCAGTTACATGGGACAGGGGGAGCATCAGCCCCAGCATTTT.

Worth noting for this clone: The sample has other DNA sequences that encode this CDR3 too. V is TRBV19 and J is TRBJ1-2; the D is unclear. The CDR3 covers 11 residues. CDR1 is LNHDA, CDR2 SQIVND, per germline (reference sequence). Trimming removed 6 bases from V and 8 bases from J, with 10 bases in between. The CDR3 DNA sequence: TGTGCCAGTAGGAGACAAGGGGGCTACACCTTC. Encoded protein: CASRRQGGYTF.

CDR3 region: CASSEHGGTDTQYF. CDR3 nucleotide sequence: TGTGCCAGCAGTGAGCACGGGGGCACAGATACGCAGTATTTT. The chain carries TRBV6-1 and TRBJ2-3, with D possibly matching TRBD2 (5 bases). Germline V gene data show CDR1 as MNHNS and CDR2 as SASEGT. Trimming left V 3 bases short and J 1 base short, with 8 bases between. The CDR3 extends over 14 amino acids.

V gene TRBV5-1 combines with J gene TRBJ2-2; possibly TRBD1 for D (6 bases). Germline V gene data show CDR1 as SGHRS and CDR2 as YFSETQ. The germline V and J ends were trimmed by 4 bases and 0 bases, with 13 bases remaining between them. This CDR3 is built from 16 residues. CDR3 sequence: CASSPTGIANTGELFF. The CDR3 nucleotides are TGCGCCAGCAGCCCCACAGGGATCGCGAACACCGGGGAGCTGTTTTTT.

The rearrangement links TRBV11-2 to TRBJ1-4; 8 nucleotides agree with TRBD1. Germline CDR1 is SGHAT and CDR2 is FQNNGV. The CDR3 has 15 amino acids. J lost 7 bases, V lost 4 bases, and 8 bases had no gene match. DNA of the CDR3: TGTGCCAGCAGCTCACCTACAGGGGGGCCTGAAAAACTGTTTTTT. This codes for CASSSPTGGPEKLFF.

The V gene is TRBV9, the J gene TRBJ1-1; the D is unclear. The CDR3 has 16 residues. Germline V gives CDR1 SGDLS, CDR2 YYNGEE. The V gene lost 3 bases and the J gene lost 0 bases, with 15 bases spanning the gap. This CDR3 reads CASSGNPGPLNTEAFF. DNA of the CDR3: TGTGCCAGCAGCGGAAACCCCGGGCCTTTGAACACTGAAGCTTTCTTT. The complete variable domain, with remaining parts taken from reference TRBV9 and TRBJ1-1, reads DSGVTQTPKHLITATGQRVTLRCSPRSGDLSVYWYQQSLDQGLQFLIQYYNGEERAKGNILERFSAQQFPDLHSELNLSSLELGDSALYFCASSGNPGPLNTEAFFGQGTRLTVV.

CDR3 residues: CATSGSRGEGDEKLFF. CDR3 DNA sequence: TGTGCCACCAGCGGGTCCCGAGGGGAAGGGGATGAAAAACTGTTTTTT. This rearrangement joins TRBV15 to TRBJ1-4; TRBD1 is a possible D gene (5 bases). The CDR3 runs to 16 residues. Between the trimmed V and J ends, which lost 5 bases and 6 bases, there was a span of 19 bases. CDR1 and CDR2 from the germline V gene are LNHNV and YYDKDF (reference sequence). The variable domain in full, completed from reference TRBV15 and TRBJ1-4, reads DAMVIQNPRYQVTQFGKPVTLSCSQTLNHNVMYWYQQKSSQAPKLLFHYYDKDFNNEADTPDNFQSRRPNTSFCFLDIRSPGLGDTAMYLCATSGSRGEGDEKLFFGSGTQLSVL.

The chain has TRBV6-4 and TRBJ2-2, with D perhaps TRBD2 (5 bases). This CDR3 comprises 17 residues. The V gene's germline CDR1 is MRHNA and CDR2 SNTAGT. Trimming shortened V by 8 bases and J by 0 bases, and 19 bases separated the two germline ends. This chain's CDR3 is CASPKEAQIANTGELFF. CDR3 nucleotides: TGTGCCAGCCCGAAGGAGGCACAGATCGCGAACACCGGGGAGCTGTTTTTT.

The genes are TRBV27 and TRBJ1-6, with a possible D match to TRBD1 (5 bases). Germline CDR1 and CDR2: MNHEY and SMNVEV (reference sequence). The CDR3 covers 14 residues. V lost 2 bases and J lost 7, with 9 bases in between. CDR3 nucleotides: TGTGCCAGCAGTTTAGGGACCGTCAATTCACCCCTCCACTTT. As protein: CASSLGTVNSPLHF.

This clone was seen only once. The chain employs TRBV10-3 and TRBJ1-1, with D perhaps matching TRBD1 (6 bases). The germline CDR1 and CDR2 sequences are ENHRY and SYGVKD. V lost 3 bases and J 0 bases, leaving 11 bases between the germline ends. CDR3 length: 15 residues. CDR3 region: CAISDPEGVNTEAFF. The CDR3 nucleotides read TGTGCCATCAGTGACCCGGAGGGGGTGAACACTGAAGCTTTCTTT.

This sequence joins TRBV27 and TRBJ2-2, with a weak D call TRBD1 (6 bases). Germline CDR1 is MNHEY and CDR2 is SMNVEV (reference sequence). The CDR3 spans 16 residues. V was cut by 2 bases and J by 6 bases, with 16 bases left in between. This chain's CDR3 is CASSLRSGGPAGELFF. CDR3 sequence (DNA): TGTGCCAGCAGTTTAAGGTCTGGGGGCCCAGCCGGGGAGCTGTTTTTT.

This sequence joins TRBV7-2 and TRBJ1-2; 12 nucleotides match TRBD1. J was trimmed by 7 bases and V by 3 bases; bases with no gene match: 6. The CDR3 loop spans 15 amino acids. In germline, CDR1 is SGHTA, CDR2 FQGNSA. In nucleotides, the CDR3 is TGTGCCAGCAGCTTCTCGGGACAGGGGGCTTTTGGCTACACCTTC. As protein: CASSFSGQGAFGYTF.

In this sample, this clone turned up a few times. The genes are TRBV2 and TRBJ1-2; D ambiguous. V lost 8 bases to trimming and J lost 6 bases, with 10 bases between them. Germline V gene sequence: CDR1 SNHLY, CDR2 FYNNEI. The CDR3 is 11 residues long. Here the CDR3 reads CASYDNDGYTF. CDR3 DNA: TGTGCCAGCTACGACAATGATGGCTACACCTTC.